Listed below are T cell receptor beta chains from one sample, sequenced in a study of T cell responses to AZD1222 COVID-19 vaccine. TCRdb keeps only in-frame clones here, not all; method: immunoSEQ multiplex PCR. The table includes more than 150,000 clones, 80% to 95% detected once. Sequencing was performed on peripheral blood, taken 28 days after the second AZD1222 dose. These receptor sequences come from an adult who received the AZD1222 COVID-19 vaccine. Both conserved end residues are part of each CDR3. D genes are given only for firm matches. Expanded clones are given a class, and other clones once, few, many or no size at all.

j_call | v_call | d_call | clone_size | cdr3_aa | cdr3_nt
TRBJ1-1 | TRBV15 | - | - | CATSRGGTSLNTEAFF | TGTGCCACCAGCAGAGGAGGGACGAGCTTGAACACTGAAGCTTTCTTT
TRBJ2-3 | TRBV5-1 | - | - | CASSLGGIGGTDTQYF | TGCGCCAGCAGCTTGGGCGGCATTGGGGGCACAGATACGCAGTATTTT
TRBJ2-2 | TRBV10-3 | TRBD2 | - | CAISESASGANTGELFF | TGTGCCATCAGTGAGTCTGCTAGCGGTGCGAACACCGGGGAGCTGTTTTTT
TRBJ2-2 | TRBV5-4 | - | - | CASSLGRTNTGELFF | TGTGCCAGCAGCTTGGGGAGGACGAACACCGGGGAGCTGTTTTTT
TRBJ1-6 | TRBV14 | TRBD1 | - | CASSQPIPGQGVVEVSSYNSPLHF | TGTGCCAGCAGCCAACCGATCCCGGGACAGGGGGTAGTCGAGGTGAGCTCCTATAATTCACCCCTCCACTTT
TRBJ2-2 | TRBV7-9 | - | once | CASSPTEPGELFF | TGTGCCAGCAGTCCCACCGAACCCGGGGAGCTGTTTTTT
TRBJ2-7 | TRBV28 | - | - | CASRRGYEQYF | TGTGCCAGCAGGCGAGGCTACGAGCAGTACTTC
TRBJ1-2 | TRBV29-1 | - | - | CSVEKGNYGYTF | TGCAGCGTTGAAAAGGGGAATTATGGCTACACCTTC
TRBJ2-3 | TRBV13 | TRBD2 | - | CASSHTGTSGPDTQYF | TGTGCCAGCAGCCATACCGGGACTAGCGGCCCAGATACGCAGTATTTT
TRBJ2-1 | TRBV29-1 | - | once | CSVGVLKRSNEQFF | TGCAGCGTGGGGGTTCTCAAGAGGTCAAATGAGCAGTTCTTC
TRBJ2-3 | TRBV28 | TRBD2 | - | CASSLGLAANSPTQYF | TGTGCCAGCAGCCTGGGACTAGCGGCGAATTCCCCTACGCAGTATTTT
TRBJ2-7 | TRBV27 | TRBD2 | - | CASSFTHLAGSSYEQYF | TGTGCCAGCAGTTTTACCCACCTAGCGGGAAGTTCCTACGAGCAGTACTTC
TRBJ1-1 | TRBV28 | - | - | CASSLMNTEAFF | TGTGCCAGCAGTTTAATGAACACTGAAGCTTTCTTT
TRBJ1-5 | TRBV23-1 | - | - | CASSQVGFNQPQHF | TGCGCCAGCAGTCAAGTAGGGTTCAATCAGCCCCAGCATTTT
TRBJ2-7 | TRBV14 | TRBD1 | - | CASSPRGTGGLPYEQYF | TGTGCCAGCAGCCCACGGGGGACAGGGGGCCTTCCCTACGAGCAGTACTTC
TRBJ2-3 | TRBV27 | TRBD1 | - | CASSLTPGQGRTDTQYF | TGTGCCAGCAGTTTAACACCGGGACAGGGTCGCACAGATACGCAGTATTTT
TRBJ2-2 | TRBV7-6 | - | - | CASSLVSGPNTGELFF | TGTGCCAGCAGCTTAGTCAGCGGCCCGAACACCGGGGAGCTGTTTTTT
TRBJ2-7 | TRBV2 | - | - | CASSTTGQFSEQYF | TGTGCCAGCTCAACTACAGGGCAGTTTTCCGAGCAGTACTTC
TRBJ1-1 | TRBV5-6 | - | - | CASSTRTLTGTEAFF | TGTGCCAGCAGCACCCGGACACTTACGGGCACTGAAGCTTTCTTT
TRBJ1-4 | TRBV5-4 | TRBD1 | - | CASSLGAGGREKLFF | TGTGCCAGCAGCTTGGGGGCAGGGGGCCGGGAAAAACTGTTTTTT
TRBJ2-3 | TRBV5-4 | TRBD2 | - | CASSHGGAGVTDTQYF | TGTGCCAGCAGCCACGGGGGGGCGGGCGTCACAGATACGCAGTATTTT
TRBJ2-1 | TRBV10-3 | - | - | CAISEPDGNEQFF | TGTGCCATCAGTGAACCCGACGGAAATGAGCAGTTCTTC
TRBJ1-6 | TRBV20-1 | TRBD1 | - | CSASPGGRRGSPLHF | TGCAGCGCTAGTCCAGGGGGGCGCCGGGGTTCACCCCTCCACTTT
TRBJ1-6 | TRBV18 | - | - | CASSPEERPPLHF | TGTGCCAGCTCACCAGAGGAGAGACCACCCCTCCACTTT
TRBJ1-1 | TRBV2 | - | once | CASRTDENTEAFF | TGTGCCAGCAGGACAGATGAGAACACTGAAGCTTTCTTT
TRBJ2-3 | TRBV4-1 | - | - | CASSQETRAWQGSTDTQYF | TGCGCCAGCAGCCAAGAAACTAGGGCTTGGCAGGGGAGCACAGATACGCAGTATTTT
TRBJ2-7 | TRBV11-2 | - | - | CASSLNPSESSYEQYF | TGTGCCAGCAGCTTAAACCCTAGCGAGAGCTCCTACGAGCAGTACTTC
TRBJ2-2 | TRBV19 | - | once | CASSVHPGQMNTGELFF | TGTGCCAGTAGTGTCCATCCGGGACAAATGAACACCGGGGAGCTGTTTTTT
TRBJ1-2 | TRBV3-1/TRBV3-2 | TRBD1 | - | CASSLLSGQGADPNYGYTF | TGTGCCAGCAGCCTTCTATCGGGACAGGGCGCCGACCCTAACTATGGCTACACCTTC
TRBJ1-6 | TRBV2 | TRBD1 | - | CASSFLSGQGDSPLHF | TGTGCCAGCAGCTTTCTTTCGGGACAGGGGGATTCACCCCTCCACTTT
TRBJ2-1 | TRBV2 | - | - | CASSPGQINEQFF | TGTGCCAGCAGCCCAGGACAGATCAATGAGCAGTTCTTC
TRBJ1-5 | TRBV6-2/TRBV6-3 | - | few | CASSYSSGQGNQPQHF | TGTGCCAGCAGTTACTCATCAGGGCAGGGGAATCAGCCCCAGCATTTT
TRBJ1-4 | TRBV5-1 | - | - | CASSQGGGIANEKLFF | TGCGCCAGCAGCCAAGGGGGGGGCATAGCTAATGAAAAACTGTTTTTT
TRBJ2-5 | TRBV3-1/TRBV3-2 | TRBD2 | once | CASSQGTSGGAPRETQYF | TGTGCCAGCAGCCAAGGGACTAGCGGGGGGGCCCCTCGGGAGACCCAGTACTTC
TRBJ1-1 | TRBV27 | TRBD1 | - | CASRNRGNTEAFF | TGTGCCAGCAGGAACAGGGGGAACACTGAAGCTTTCTTT
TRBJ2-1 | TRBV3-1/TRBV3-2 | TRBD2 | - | CASSQAILGGGLEQFF | TGTGCCAGCAGCCAAGCCATTCTGGGCGGGGGTCTTGAGCAGTTCTTC
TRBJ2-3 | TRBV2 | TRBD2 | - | CASSLAGGNTQYF | TGTGCCAGCAGCCTAGCGGGGGGGAATACGCAGTATTTT
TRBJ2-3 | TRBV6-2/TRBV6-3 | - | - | CASCLRRSRDTQYF | TGTGCCAGCTGCCTTAGGCGTTCGAGAGATACGCAGTATTTT
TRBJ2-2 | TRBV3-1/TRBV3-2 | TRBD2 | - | CASSPGLNTGELFF | TGTGCCAGCAGCCCGGGACTAAACACCGGGGAGCTGTTTTTT
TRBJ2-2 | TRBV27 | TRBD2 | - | CASKNSGATYTGELFF | TGTGCCAGCAAGAATAGCGGGGCCACGTACACCGGGGAGCTGTTTTTT
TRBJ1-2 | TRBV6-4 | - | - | CASSDNQGVSGYTF | TGTGCCAGCAGTGACAATCAGGGAGTCAGTGGCTACACCTTC
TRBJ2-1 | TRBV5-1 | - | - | CASIPGTNYNEQFF | TGCGCCAGCATACCAGGGACCAATTACAATGAGCAGTTCTTC
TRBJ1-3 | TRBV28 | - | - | CASSLKANTIYF | TGTGCCAGCAGTTTAAAAGCTAACACCATATATTTT